This T cell receptor (beta chain) was retrieved from a study of Ad26.COV2.S vaccination and SARS-CoV-2 variants. In regard to this clone: Its antigen is not known.

With 5 bases clipped from V and 6 bases from J, the junction kept 3 bases outside the gene matches. The CDR3 is 12 amino acids. Germline-derived CDR1 and CDR2 are KGHDR and SFDVKD. Only in-frame clones appear in the TCRdb table, and some are missing; sequencing was by immunoSEQ multiplex PCR. The data show fewer than 900,000 clones, around 90% seen once. The treatment was: some 20 received Ad26.COV2.S at low or high dose, single or two shots; about 5 received placebo; per-sample allocation not given. Following the first vaccine or placebo injection, samples were taken on day 63. Study outcomes and limitations: Estimates derived from TCR breadth and depth analyses may have underestimated total T cell responses. Vaccine and placebo recipients had comparable breadth of non-spike TCRs. Reportedly, spike-specific CD8+ and CD4+ T cell responses achieved substantial breadth once vaccination had taken place.

The sample in question was peripheral blood, obtained in a trial of Ad26.COV2.S vaccine versus placebo. The source of this sequence is a person aged 18-60 years who received the Ad26.COV2.S COVID-19 vaccine or a placebo. The chain is built from TRBV24-1 and TRBJ2-7; 7 bases align to TRBD2. CDR3 sequence reads: CATSGGGSEQYF. The CDR3 DNA follows: TGTGCCACCAGTGGGGGGGGGTCCGAGCAGTACTTC.